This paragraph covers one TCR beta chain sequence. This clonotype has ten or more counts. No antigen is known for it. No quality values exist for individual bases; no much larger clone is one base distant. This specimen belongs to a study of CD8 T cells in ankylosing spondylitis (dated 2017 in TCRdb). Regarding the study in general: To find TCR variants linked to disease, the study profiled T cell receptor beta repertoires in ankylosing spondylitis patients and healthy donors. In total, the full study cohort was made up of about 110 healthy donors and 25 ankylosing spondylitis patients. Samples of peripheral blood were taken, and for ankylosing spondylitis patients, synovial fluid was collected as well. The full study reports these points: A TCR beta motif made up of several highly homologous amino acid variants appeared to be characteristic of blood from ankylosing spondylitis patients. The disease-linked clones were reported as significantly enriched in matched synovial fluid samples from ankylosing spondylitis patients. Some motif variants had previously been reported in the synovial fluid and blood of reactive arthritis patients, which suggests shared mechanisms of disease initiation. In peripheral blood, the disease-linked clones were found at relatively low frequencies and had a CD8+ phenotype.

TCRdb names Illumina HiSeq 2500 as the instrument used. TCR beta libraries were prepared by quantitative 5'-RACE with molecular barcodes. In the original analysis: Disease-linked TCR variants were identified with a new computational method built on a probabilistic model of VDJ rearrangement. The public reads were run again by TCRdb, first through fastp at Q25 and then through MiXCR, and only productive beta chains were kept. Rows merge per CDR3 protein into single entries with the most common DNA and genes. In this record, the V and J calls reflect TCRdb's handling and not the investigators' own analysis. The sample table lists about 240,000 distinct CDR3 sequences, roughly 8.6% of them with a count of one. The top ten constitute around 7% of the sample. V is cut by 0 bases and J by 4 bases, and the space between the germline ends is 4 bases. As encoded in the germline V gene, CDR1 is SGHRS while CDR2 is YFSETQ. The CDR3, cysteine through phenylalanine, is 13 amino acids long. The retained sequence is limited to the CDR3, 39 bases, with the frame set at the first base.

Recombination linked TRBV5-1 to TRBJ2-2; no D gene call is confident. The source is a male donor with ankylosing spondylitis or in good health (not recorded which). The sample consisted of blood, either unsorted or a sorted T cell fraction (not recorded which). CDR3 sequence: CASSLVGTGELFF. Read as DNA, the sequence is TGCGCCAGCAGCTTGGTAGGCACCGGGGAGCTGTTTTTT.